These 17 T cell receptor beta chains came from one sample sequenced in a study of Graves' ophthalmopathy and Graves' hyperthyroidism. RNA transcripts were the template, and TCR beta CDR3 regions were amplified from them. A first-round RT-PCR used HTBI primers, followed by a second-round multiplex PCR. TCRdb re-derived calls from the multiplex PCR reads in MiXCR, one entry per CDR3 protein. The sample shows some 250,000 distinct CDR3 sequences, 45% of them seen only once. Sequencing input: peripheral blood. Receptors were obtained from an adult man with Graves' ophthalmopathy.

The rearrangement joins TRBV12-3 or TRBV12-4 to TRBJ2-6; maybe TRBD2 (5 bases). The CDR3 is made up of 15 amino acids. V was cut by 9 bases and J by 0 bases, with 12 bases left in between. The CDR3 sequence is CASGLPDSGANVLTF. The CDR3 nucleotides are TGTGCCAGTGGACTGCCCGACTCTGGGGCCAACGTCCTGACTTTC.

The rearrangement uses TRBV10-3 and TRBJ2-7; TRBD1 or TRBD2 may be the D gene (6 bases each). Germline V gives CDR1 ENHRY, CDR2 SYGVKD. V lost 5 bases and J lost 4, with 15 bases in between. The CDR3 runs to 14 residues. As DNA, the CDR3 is TGTGCCATCAGTTTCTTGGGGGGCGGATACGAGCAGTACTTC. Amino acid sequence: CAISFLGGGYEQYF.

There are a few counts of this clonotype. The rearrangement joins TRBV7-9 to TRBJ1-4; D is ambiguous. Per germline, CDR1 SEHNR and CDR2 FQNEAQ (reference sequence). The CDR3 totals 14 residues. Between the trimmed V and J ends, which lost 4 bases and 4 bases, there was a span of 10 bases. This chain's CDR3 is CASSYDTVNEKLFF. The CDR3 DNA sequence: TGTGCCAGCAGCTATGACACTGTTAATGAAAAACTGTTTTTT.

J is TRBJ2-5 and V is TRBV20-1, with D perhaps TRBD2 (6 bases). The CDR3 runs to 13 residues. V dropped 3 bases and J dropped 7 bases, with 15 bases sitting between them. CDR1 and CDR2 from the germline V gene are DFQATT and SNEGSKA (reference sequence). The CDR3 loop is CSASSGPRGTQYF. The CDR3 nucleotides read TGCAGTGCTAGTAGCGGACCAAGGGGGACCCAGTACTTC.

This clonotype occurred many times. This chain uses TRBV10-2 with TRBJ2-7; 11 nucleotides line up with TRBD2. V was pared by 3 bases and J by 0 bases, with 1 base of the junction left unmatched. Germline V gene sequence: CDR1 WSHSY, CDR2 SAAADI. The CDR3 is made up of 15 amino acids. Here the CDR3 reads CASSDSGRASYEQYF. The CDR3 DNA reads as TGCGCCAGCAGTGATAGCGGGAGGGCCTCCTACGAGCAGTACTTC.

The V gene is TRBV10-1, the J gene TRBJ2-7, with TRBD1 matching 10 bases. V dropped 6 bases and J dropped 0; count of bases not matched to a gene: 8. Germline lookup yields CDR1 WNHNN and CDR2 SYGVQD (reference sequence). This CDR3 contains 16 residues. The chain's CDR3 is CASSSGQGFRSYEQYF. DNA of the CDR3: TGCGCCAGCAGCTCGGGACAGGGGTTCCGCTCCTACGAGCAGTACTTC.

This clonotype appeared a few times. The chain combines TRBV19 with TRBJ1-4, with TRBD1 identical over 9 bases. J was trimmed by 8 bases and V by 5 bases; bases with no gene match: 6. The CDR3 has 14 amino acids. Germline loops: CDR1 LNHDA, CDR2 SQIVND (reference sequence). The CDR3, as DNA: TGTGCCAGTAGTTTGGGGACAGGGAACGAAAAACTGTTTTTT. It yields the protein CASSLGTGNEKLFF.

The CDR3 DNA sequence: TGTGCCAGCAGCGTGGGACCGAGAGCTGAGCAGTTCTTC. This translates into CASSVGPRAEQFF. The chain employs TRBV13 and TRBJ2-5; D assignment may be TRBD1 or TRBD2 (5 bases each). Gene TRBJ2-1 matches the end of the DNA better, so the J call may be wrong. The CDR3 spans 13 residues. Germline V CDR1 and CDR2: PRHDT, FYEKMQ (reference sequence).

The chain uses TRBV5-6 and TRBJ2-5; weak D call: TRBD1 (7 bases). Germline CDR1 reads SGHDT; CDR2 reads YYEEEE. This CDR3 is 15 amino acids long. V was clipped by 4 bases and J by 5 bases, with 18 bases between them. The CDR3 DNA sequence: TGTGCCAGCAGCCCCGGAGGGGGCGTGGGGGAGACCCAGTACTTC. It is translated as CASSPGGGVGETQYF.

The CDR3 DNA follows: TGTGCCATCACTTCGGGCATGAACACTGAAGCTTTCTTT. Its translation is CAITSGMNTEAFF. V is TRBV10-3 and J is TRBJ1-1; D remains unclear. The CDR3 extends over 13 amino acids. Germline CDR1 and CDR2: ENHRY and SYGVKD. V lost 7 bases to trimming and J lost 0 bases, with 9 bases between them.

CDR3 nucleotides: TGTGCCAGCACCACCGGGACAGGGGGAGAAAAACTGTTTTTT. It encodes CASTTGTGGEKLFF. V and J are TRBV9 and TRBJ1-4; the match to TRBD1 covers 11 bases. V shed 6 bases and J 8 bases; nucleotides not matched to a gene: 6. This CDR3 spans 14 amino acids. CDR1 and CDR2 (germline): SGDLS, YYNGEE.

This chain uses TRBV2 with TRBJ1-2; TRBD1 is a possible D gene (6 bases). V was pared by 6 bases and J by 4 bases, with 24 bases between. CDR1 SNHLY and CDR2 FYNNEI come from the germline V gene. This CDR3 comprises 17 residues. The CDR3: CASSSRGTLLSSYGYTF. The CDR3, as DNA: TGTGCCAGCAGCTCCAGGGGAACCCTTCTATCCAGCTATGGCTACACCTTC.

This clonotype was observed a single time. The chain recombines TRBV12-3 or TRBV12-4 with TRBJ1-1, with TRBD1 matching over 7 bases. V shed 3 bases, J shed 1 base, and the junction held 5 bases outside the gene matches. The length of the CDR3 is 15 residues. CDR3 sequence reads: CASSLAGGRNTEAFF. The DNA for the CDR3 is TGTGCCAGCAGTTTGGCAGGGGGAAGGAACACTGAAGCTTTCTTT.

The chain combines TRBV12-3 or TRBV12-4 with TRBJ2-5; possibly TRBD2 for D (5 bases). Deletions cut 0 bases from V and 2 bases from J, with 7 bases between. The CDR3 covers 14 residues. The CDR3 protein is CASSLAAAQETQYF. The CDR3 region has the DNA TGTGCCAGCAGTTTAGCAGCGGCTCAAGAGACCCAGTACTTC.

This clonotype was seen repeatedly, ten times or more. The CDR3 DNA reads as TGTGCCAGCAGAGTACAGGAGGACAGGGCCTACGAGCAGTACTTC. This encodes CASRVQEDRAYEQYF. The genes are TRBV7-2 and TRBJ2-7; TRBD1 matches 8 bases. CDR1 is SGHTA, CDR2 FQGNSA, per germline. The V segment lost 6 bases and the J segment 2 bases; nucleotides outside the gene matches: 9. This CDR3 is built from 15 residues.

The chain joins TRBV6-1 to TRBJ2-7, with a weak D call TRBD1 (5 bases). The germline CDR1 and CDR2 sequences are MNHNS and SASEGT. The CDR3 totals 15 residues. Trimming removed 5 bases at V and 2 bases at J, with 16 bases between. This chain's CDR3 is CASSYSKGNPYEQYF. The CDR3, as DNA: TGTGCCAGCAGTTACTCGAAGGGGAACCCCTACGAGCAGTACTTC.

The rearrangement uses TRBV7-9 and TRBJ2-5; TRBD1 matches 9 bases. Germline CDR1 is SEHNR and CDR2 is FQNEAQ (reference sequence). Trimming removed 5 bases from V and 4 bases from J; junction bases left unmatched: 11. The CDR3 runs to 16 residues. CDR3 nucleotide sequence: TGTGCCAGCAGCATGCCGGGACAGGGATTGCGAGAGACCCAGTACTTC. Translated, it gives CASSMPGQGLRETQYF.